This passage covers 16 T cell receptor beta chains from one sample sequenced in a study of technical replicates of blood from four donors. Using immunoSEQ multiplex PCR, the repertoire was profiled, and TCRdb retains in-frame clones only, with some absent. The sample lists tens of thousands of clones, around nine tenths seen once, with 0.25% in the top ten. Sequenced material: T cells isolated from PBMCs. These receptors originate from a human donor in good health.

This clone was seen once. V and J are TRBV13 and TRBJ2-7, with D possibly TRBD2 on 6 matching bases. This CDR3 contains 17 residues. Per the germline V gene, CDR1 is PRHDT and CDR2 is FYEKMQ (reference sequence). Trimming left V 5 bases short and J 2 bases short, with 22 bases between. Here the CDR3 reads CASSPWTIIGMTYEQYF. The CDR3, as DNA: TGTGCCAGCAGCCCCTGGACTATTATAGGGATGACCTACGAGCAGTACTTC.

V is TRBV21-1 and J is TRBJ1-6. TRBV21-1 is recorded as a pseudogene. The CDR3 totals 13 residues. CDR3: CASSKRADSPLHF. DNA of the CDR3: TGTGCCAGCAGCAAGCGGGCAGATTCACCCCTCCACTTT.

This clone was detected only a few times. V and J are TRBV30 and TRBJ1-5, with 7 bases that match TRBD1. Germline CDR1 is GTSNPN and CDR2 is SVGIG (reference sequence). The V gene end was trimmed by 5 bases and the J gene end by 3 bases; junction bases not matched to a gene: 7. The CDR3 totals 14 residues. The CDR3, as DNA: TGTGCCTGGGATTCCACAGGGGTCAATCAGCCCCAGCATTTT. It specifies CAWDSTGVNQPQHF.

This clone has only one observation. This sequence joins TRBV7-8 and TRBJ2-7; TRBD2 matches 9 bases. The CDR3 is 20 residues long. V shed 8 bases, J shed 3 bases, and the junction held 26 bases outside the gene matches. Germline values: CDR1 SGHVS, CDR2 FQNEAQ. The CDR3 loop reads CASPLPRESLAGKWDYEQYF. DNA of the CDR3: TGTGCCAGCCCCCTACCTCGAGAGTCGCTAGCGGGAAAGTGGGACTACGAGCAGTACTTC. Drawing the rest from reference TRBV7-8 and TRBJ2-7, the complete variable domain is GAGVSQSPRYKVAKRGQDVALRCDPISGHVSLFWYQQALGQGPEFLTYFQNEAQLDKSGLPSDRFFAERPEGSVSTLKIQRTQQEDSAVYLCASPLPRESLAGKWDYEQYFGPGTRLTVT.

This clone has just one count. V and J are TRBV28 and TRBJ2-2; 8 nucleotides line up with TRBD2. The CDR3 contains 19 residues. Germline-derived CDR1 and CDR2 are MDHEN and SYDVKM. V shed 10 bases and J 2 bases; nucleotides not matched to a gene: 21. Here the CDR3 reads CATKPFAGPGRANTGELFF. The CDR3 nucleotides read TGTGCCACCAAACCGTTCGCCGGTCCCGGGAGGGCTAACACCGGGGAGCTGTTTTTT.

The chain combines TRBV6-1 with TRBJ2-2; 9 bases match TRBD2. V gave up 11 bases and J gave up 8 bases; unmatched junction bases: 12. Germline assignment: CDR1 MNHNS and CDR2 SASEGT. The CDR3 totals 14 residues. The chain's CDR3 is CADKRGRGLGELFF. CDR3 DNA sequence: TGTGCCGACAAACGCGGGAGGGGGTTAGGGGAGCTGTTTTTT.

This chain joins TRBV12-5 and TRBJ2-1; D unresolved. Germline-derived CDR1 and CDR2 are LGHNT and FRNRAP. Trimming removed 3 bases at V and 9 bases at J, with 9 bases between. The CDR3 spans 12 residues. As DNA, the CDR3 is TGTGCTAGTGGTTTCCTGAGTGGTGAGCAGTTCTTC. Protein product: CASGFLSGEQFF. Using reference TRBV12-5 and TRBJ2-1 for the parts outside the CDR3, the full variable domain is DARVTQTPRHKVTEMGQEVTMRCQPILGHNTVFWYRQTMMQGLELLAYFRNRAPLDDSGMPKDRFSAEMPDATLATLKIQPSEPRDSAVYFCASGFLSGEQFFGPGTRLTVL.

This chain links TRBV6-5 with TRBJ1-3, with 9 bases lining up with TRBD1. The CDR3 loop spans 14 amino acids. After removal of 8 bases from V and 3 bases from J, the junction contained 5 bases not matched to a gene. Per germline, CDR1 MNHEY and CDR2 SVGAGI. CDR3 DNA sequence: TGTGCCAGCGGGACAGGGCTGAGTGGAAACACCATATATTTT. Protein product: CASGTGLSGNTIYF.

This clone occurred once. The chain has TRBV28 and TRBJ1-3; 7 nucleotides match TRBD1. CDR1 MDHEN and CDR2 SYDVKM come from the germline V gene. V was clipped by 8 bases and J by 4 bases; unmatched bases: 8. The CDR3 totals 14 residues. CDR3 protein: CASRDRTEGNTIYF. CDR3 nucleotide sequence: TGTGCCAGCCGGGACAGAACGGAGGGAAACACCATATATTTT.

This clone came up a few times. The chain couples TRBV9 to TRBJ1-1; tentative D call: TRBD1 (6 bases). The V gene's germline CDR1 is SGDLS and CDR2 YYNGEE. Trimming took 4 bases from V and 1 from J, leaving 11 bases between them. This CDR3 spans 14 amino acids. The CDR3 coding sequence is TGTGCCAGCAGCACACAGGGTCAGAACACTGAAGCTTTCTTT. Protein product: CASSTQGQNTEAFF. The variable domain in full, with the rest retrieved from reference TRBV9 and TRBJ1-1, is DSGVTQTPKHLITATGQRVTLRCSPRSGDLSVYWYQQSLDQGLQFLIQYYNGEERAKGNILERFSAQQFPDLHSELNLSSLELGDSALYFCASSTQGQNTEAFFGQGTRLTVV.

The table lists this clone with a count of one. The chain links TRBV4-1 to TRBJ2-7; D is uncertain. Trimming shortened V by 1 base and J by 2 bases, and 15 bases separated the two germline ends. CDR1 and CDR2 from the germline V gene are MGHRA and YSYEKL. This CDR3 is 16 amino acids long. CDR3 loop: CASSQGATVRTYEQYF. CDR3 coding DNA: TGCGCCAGCAGCCAAGGCGCCACAGTTCGTACCTACGAGCAGTACTTC.

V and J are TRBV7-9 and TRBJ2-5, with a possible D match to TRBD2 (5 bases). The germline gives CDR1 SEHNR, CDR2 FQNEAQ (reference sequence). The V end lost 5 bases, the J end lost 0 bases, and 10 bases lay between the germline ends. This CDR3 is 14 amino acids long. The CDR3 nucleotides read TGTGCCAGCAGCGTGGACTCGTACCAAGAGACCCAGTACTTC. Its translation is CASSVDSYQETQYF.

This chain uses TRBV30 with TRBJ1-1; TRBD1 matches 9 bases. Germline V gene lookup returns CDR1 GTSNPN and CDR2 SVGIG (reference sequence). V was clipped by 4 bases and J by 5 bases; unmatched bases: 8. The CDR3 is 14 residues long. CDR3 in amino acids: CAWMTGGKSTEAFF. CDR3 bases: TGTGCCTGGATGACAGGGGGGAAGAGTACTGAAGCTTTCTTT.

The CDR3 region has the DNA TGTGCCAGTAGTCTCGTCGGAGCCGGGACTAGGACCTTCTACGAGCAGTACTTC. It is translated as CASSLVGAGTRTFYEQYF. The J gene is TRBJ2-7, the V gene TRBV19, with 8 bases that match TRBD2. V lost 5 bases, J lost 3 bases, and 18 bases stayed unmatched. The CDR3 runs to 18 residues. Germline V gene sequence: CDR1 LNHDA, CDR2 SQIVND (reference sequence).

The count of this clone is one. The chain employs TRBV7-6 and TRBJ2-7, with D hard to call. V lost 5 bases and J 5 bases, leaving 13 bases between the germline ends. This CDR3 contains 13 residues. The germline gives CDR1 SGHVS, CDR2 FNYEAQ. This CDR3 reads CASSLGSVDEQYF. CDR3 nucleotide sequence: TGTGCCAGCAGCCTAGGGTCGGTCGACGAGCAGTACTTC.

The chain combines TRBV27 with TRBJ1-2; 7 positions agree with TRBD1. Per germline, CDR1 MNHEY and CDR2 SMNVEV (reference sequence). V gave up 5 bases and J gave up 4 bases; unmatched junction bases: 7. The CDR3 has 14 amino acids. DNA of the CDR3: TGTGCCAGCAGTACCTCGACAGGGAGCTATGGCTACACCTTC. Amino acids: CASSTSTGSYGYTF.